One TCR beta chain is described in this entry. Its antigen is not identified. Distinct nucleotide sequences in the sample also encode this CDR3. The entry originates in a study of cytomegalovirus exposure and HLA in healthy donors. Notes on the study in general: The HLA-A and HLA-B alleles of most subjects were reportedly predicted accurately from TCR beta sequences. Upon later analysis, HLA-associated TCR beta chains proved more clonally expanded than other, equally common chains.

Primers included in the PCR were 60 Vbeta and 13 Jbeta primers. The repertoire was sequenced with immunoSEQ multiplex PCR; TCRdb's copy has only in-frame clones and lacks some. The sample has about 180,000 clones, roughly 80% seen once; the top ten hold 1.5%. The clonotype comes from a man between 35 and 55 years old in good health and CMV-seronegative. Sequencing was carried out using PBMCs.

CDR3 bases: TGTGCCAGCAGCGCCCCGGGACAGGGGAACACCGGGGAGCTGTTTTTT. Translation gives CASSAPGQGNTGELFF. The chain combines TRBV9 with TRBJ2-2; 9 bases map to TRBD1. CDR3 size: 16 residues. V shed 3 bases and J 1 base; nucleotides not matched to a gene: 4. Germline CDR1 reads SGDLS; CDR2 reads YYNGEE.